What follows are 26 T cell receptor beta chains derived from one specimen sequenced in a study of T cells in Graves' hyperthyroidism and ophthalmopathy. TCR beta CDR3 sequences were amplified from RNA transcripts. TCR CDR3 regions were first amplified by RT-PCR with HTBI primers. TCRdb called the multiplex PCR reads again in MiXCR, with one record for every CDR3 protein. The table records 600,000 to 850,000 distinct CDR3 sequences, 18% of them present only once. Sequencing input: blood. These receptors were taken from a woman aged 50 to 60 with Graves' hyperthyroidism that later progressed to Graves' ophthalmopathy.

CDR3 loop: CASSQGIRFPGTEAFF. For the CDR3, the DNA is TGTGCCAGCAGCCAAGGTATACGGTTCCCGGGGACTGAAGCTTTCTTT. The J gene is TRBJ1-1, the V gene TRBV4-2; D ambiguous. V was pared by 1 base and J by 5 bases, with 17 bases between. CDR1 is LGHNA, CDR2 YNFKEQ, per germline. The CDR3 contains 16 residues.

This clonotype was counted at least ten times. The V and J genes are TRBV3-1 and TRBJ2-3; 7 positions match TRBD2. This CDR3 region has 16 residues. V gave up 4 bases and J gave up 0 bases; unmatched junction bases: 7. Germline V gene lookup returns CDR1 LGHDT and CDR2 YNNKEL (reference sequence). CDR3 sequence reads: CASSPLSGGSTDTQYF. CDR3 DNA sequence: TGTGCCAGCAGCCCCCTTTCCGGGGGGAGCACAGATACGCAGTATTTT.

The V and J genes are TRBV6-2 or TRBV6-3 and TRBJ1-5, with D unclear. This CDR3 contains 15 residues. Deletions cut 7 bases from V and 5 bases from J, with 18 bases between. The germline CDR1 and CDR2 sequences are MNHEY and SVGEGT. In DNA, the CDR3 is TGTGCCAGCACTTTAGGACGGAGCGTCGATCAGCCCCAGCATTTT. Its translation is CASTLGRSVDQPQHF.

This clonotype was detected only a few times. This chain joins TRBV13 and TRBJ2-2; D is unclear. Germline-derived CDR1 and CDR2 are PRHDT and FYEKMQ (reference sequence). The germline V and J ends were trimmed by 8 bases and 2 bases, with 15 bases remaining between them. The CDR3 has 15 amino acids. The CDR3 coding sequence is TGTGCCAGCGGCCAACTGACTGCAAACACCGGGGAGCTGTTTTTT. Its translation is CASGQLTANTGELFF.

This clonotype was seen only a few times. The chain carries TRBV7-3 and TRBJ2-3; possible D gene TRBD1, 6 bases. CDR3 length: 16 amino acids. Germline V gene sequence: CDR1 SGHTA, CDR2 FQGTGA. V lost 0 bases, J lost 1 base, and 11 bases lay in between. CDR3 loop: CASSLTPGAGTDTQYF. The CDR3 coding sequence is TGTGCCAGCAGCTTAACTCCAGGGGCGGGCACAGATACGCAGTATTTT.

The chain couples TRBV28 to TRBJ2-3; the match to TRBD2 covers 13 bases. The ends lost 4 bases at V and 2 bases at J; junction bases unmatched: 6. The CDR3 has 17 residues. Germline CDR1 and CDR2: MDHEN and SYDVKM. As DNA, the CDR3 is TGTGCCAGCAGTTCGACTAGCGGGAGGTCCCACACAGATACGCAGTATTTT. The encoded protein is CASSSTSGRSHTDTQYF.

The sample holds many counts of this clonotype. The J gene is TRBJ1-4, the V gene TRBV13; 7 bases fit TRBD1. Unmatched junction bases numbered 8, after V lost 5 bases and J lost 8 bases. The CDR3 has 14 residues. Germline V lookup: CDR1 PRHDT, CDR2 FYEKMQ (reference sequence). The CDR3 nucleotides are TGTGCCAGCAGCGGTCACAGGGGTGGCGAAAAACTGTTTTTT. Protein sequence: CASSGHRGGEKLFF.

In its sample, this clonotype was seen a few times. As DNA, the CDR3 is TGCGCCAGCAGCTTGGGACACCAACCGTATCAGCCCCAGCATTTT. It codes for CASSLGHQPYQPQHF. This sequence joins TRBV5-1 and TRBJ1-5; no clear D. This CDR3 comprises 15 residues. Trimming took off 0 bases at V and 5 bases at J, with 12 bases between the two ends. Germline V gene lookup returns CDR1 SGHRS and CDR2 YFSETQ. The full variable domain, its missing parts supplied by reference TRBV5-1 and TRBJ1-5, is KAGVTQTPRYLIKTRGQQVTLSCSPISGHRSVSWYQQTPGQGLQFLFEYFSETQRNKGNFPGRFSGRQFSNSRSEMNVSTLELGDSALYLCASSLGHQPYQPQHFGDGTRLSIL.

This clonotype was seen repeatedly, ten times or more. This chain links TRBV6-6 with TRBJ1-2; D is undetermined. CDR3 length: 16 amino acids. The ends were cut back, 0 bases at V and 1 base at J, with 12 bases in the middle. Germline CDR1 reads MNHNY; CDR2 reads SVGAGI (reference sequence). The CDR3 nucleotides read TGTGCCAGCAGTTACTCGACTCCTCTCCTTAACTATGGCTACACCTTC. This gives the protein CASSYSTPLLNYGYTF.

The chain is built from TRBV5-6 and TRBJ2-5; no reliable D call. V lost 0 bases and J lost 3, with 6 bases in between. Germline CDR1 SGHDT, CDR2 YYEEEE. The CDR3 sequence is 13 residues long. CDR3 sequence (DNA): TGTGCCAGCAGCTTGGCCAACGAAGAGACCCAGTACTTC. Protein product: CASSLANEETQYF.

V usage is TRBV6-5 and J usage is TRBJ2-1, with 11 bases fitting TRBD2. CDR3 length: 17 amino acids. Germline V gene data show CDR1 as MNHEY and CDR2 as SVGAGI. Losses at the gene ends were 0 bases for V and 8 bases for J; bases not matched to a gene: 9. CDR3 region: CASSYSYSTSGEDEQFF. The CDR3 DNA reads TGTGCCAGCAGTTACTCATATTCGACTAGCGGGGAGGATGAGCAGTTCTTC.

The gene calls are TRBV20-1 and TRBJ2-1; 9 nucleotides agree with TRBD2. V shed 3 bases and J 1 base; nucleotides not matched to a gene: 13. This CDR3 has 18 amino acids. The germline gives CDR1 DFQATT, CDR2 SNEGSKA (reference sequence). Written as DNA, the CDR3 is TGCAGTGCTAGGATCCAGCGGGGGGCTAAAAGATCCTACAATGAGCAGTTCTTC. This sequence encodes CSARIQRGAKRSYNEQFF.

This clonotype has a handful of counts. The CDR3: CASSSGDRVRTGELFF. CDR3 nucleotide sequence: TGCGCCAGCAGCTCGGGGGACAGGGTTCGAACCGGGGAGCTGTTTTTT. V usage is TRBV5-1 and J usage is TRBJ2-2, with 9 bases aligning to TRBD1. Germline CDR1 is SGHRS and CDR2 is YFSETQ. The CDR3 runs 16 residues. V dropped 3 bases and J dropped 5; count of bases not matched to a gene: 8.

A word on this clonotype: This could be a read error, since a much larger clone is one nucleotide away. The chain has TRBV5-1 and TRBJ2-1, with a possible D match to TRBD1 (5 bases). Trimming cost V 0 bases and J 8 bases, with 15 bases left between them. CDR1 is SGHRS and CDR2 is YFSETQ in the germline V gene. The CDR3 covers 15 residues. CDR3 residues: CASSLEQALWDEQFF. CDR3 in DNA: TGCGCCAGCAGCTTGGAACAGGCCCTTTGGGATGAGCAGTTCTTC.

The CDR3 bases are TGTGCCAGCAGCTGGGACAGAAACAATGAGCAGTTCTTC. Its protein is CASSWDRNNEQFF. The chain joins TRBV27 to TRBJ2-1, with 7 bases identical to TRBD1. CDR1 is MNHEY, CDR2 SMNVEV, per germline (reference sequence). Unmatched junction bases numbered 4, after V lost 6 bases and J lost 5 bases. The CDR3 consists of 13 residues.

This rearrangement joins TRBV2 to TRBJ2-5; D might be TRBD1 or TRBD2, each matching 6 bases. CDR1 SNHLY and CDR2 FYNNEI come from the germline V gene. The CDR3 has 15 residues. Trimming stripped 2 bases from V and 5 bases from J, with 15 bases between. The CDR3 loop is CASSEMRGTGETQYF. The CDR3 region has the DNA TGTGCCAGCAGTGAAATGCGGGGAACAGGGGAGACCCAGTACTTC.

This clonotype showed up many times. The chain joins TRBV4-2 to TRBJ2-7, with D unresolved. Trimming took off 5 bases at V and 2 bases at J, with 10 bases between the two ends. The CDR3 covers 13 residues. The germline CDR1 and CDR2 sequences are LGHNA and YNFKEQ. The CDR3 DNA reads as TGTGCCAGCAGCGTCAGGCTAGCCTACGAGCAGTACTTC. Encoded protein: CASSVRLAYEQYF.

Turning to this clonotype: This may be a read error, as it is one base from a much larger clone. This chain joins TRBV5-1 and TRBJ1-6; unclear D gene. The V end lost 0 bases, the J end lost 5 bases, and 6 bases lay between the germline ends. CDR3 size: 14 residues. Germline CDR1 and CDR2: SGHRS and YFSETQ. The CDR3 protein is CASSLEWNNSPLHF. Written as DNA, the CDR3 is TGCGCCAGCAGCTTGGAGTGGAATAATTCACCCCTCCACTTT.

Many counts were recorded for this clonotype. The chain uses TRBV11-3 and TRBJ2-3; 7 positions agree with TRBD1. The CDR3 has 14 residues. Germline V gene lookup returns CDR1 SGHNT and CDR2 YENEEA. Unmatched junction bases numbered 6, after V lost 5 bases and J lost 4 bases. The DNA of the CDR3 is TGTGCCAGCAGCGTCGGACAGGCGGCAGATACGCAGTATTTT. Its protein product is CASSVGQAADTQYF.

This clonotype came up many times. The CDR3 spells CSARDGAEQYF. The CDR3 DNA reads as TGCAGTGCTAGAGACGGCGCCGAGCAGTACTTC. The chain links TRBV20-1 to TRBJ2-7; D remains unclear. CDR1 and CDR2 (germline): DFQATT, SNEGSKA (reference sequence). V lost 0 bases to trimming and J lost 6 bases, with 6 bases between them. This CDR3 comprises 11 residues.

This clonotype was seen many times. This CDR3 reads CASSPSGGAVNEQFF. The CDR3, as DNA: TGTGCCAGCAGCCCTAGCGGGGGGGCTGTAAATGAGCAGTTCTTC. The chain combines TRBV11-2 with TRBJ2-1, with TRBD2 identical over 12 bases. The CDR3 contains 15 residues. Germline V CDR1 and CDR2: SGHAT, FQNNGV. Unmatched junction bases numbered 6, after V lost 5 bases and J lost 7 bases.

Regarding this clonotype: It may be a read error: a sequence one base away is much more abundant. The chain links TRBV12-3 or TRBV12-4 to TRBJ1-1; D gene unclear. The CDR3 is 13 residues long. The V end lost 5 bases, the J end lost 5 bases, and 12 bases lay between the germline ends. The CDR3: CASSPEYTTEAFF. The CDR3 coding sequence is TGTGCCAGCAGTCCCGAGTATACTACTGAAGCTTTCTTT.

The chain recombines TRBV20-1 with TRBJ2-1, with a weak D call TRBD2 (5 bases). The V end was cut by 4 bases, the J end by 9 bases, with 10 bases between. The CDR3 totals 11 residues. The germline V gene encodes CDR1 DFQATT and CDR2 SNEGSKA (reference sequence). Here the CDR3 DNA reads TGCAGTGCTACGCCGACTATTGAGCAGTTCTTC. This translates into CSATPTIEQFF.

This clonotype appeared once. V gene TRBV7-9 combines with J gene TRBJ1-6, with D possibly TRBD1 on 6 matching bases. V was shortened by 3 bases and J by 7 bases, with 16 bases between the two germline ends. CDR3 length equals 16 residues. Germline lookup yields CDR1 SEHNR and CDR2 FQNEAQ (reference sequence). The CDR3 is CASSFLVQGGNSPLHF. DNA of the CDR3: TGTGCCAGCAGCTTTCTGGTACAGGGTGGGAATTCACCCCTCCACTTT. The variable domain in full, with the rest retrieved from reference TRBV7-9 and TRBJ1-6, is DTGVSQNPRHKITKRGQNVTFRCDPISEHNRLYWYRQTLGQGPEFLTYFQNEAQLEKSRLLSDRFSAERPKGSFSTLEIQRTEQGDSAMYLCASSFLVQGGNSPLHFGNGTRLTVT.

CDR3 in DNA: TGCGCCAGCAGCCAAGATGGGCAGGGTGCCAACTATGGCTACACCTTC. The encoded protein is CASSQDGQGANYGYTF. This chain uses TRBV4-1 with TRBJ1-2; tentative D call: TRBD1 (5 bases). Per the germline V gene, CDR1 is MGHRA and CDR2 is YSYEKL. The CDR3 length is 16 residues. V shed 0 bases and J shed 2 bases, with 13 bases lying between them.

This clonotype was seen many times. DNA for the CDR3: TGCAGTGCTAACCCCACGACTAGCGGGGGGGCGGATGAGCAGTTCTTC. The encoded protein is CSANPTTSGGADEQFF. V usage is TRBV20-1 and J usage is TRBJ2-1, with 14 positions matching TRBD2. Germline CDR1 reads DFQATT; CDR2 reads SNEGSKA (reference sequence). V was clipped by 4 bases and J by 8 bases; unmatched bases: 10. This CDR3 has 16 amino acids.